Shown below are 23 T cell receptor beta chains from a single sample sequenced in a study of vaccination effects on CD4 cells after COVID-19. Their target antigens are unknown. The method was immunoSEQ multiplex PCR; TCRdb's version includes in-frame clones alone and lacks a portion of them. This table has around 71,000 clones, approximately 70% appearing once. Sequencing was preceded by expansion of antigen-specific CD4+ T cells with viral peptide pools in the ViraFEST assay. Culturing for ten to eleven days preceded CD4+ T cell isolation. None of these healthy vaccinees had been infected with SARS-CoV-2 before vaccination. The material sequenced was CD4+ T cells from PBMCs cultured with HCoV-OC43 spike peptides, taken before COVID-19 vaccination. Subset of the sample: HCoV-OC43 spike overlapping peptide pool stimulation. These receptor sequences come from a human donor who received a COVID-19 vaccine.

The table lists this clone with a count of one. J is TRBJ1-2 and V is TRBV5-6, with TRBD1 identical over 7 bases. The V gene's germline CDR1 is SGHDT and CDR2 YYEEEE. This CDR3 contains 14 residues. Germline trimming cut 1 base from V and 6 bases from J; bases unmatched to any gene: 6. The CDR3 reads CASSLIDREDGYTF. The CDR3 nucleotides read TGTGCCAGCAGCTTGATTGACAGGGAGGATGGCTACACCTTC.

This chain links TRBV18 with TRBJ2-6; no reliable D call. V gave up 4 bases and J gave up 4 bases, with 11 bases separating them. Germline assignment: CDR1 KGHSH and CDR2 LQKENI. The CDR3 has 15 residues. The CDR3 DNA reads as TGTGCCAGCTCACTGACTGCCTCCGGGGCCAACGTCCTGACTTTC. Its protein product is CASSLTASGANVLTF. Drawing the rest from reference TRBV18 and TRBJ2-6, the complete variable domain is NAGVMQNPRHLVRRRGQEARLRCSPMKGHSHVYWYRQLPEEGLKFMVYLQKENIIDESGMPKERFSAEFPKEGPSILRIQQVVRGDSAAYFCASSLTASGANVLTFGAGSRLTVL.

The chain combines TRBV13 with TRBJ2-3; D ambiguous. The CDR3 runs to 12 residues. Trimming removed 4 bases from V and 7 bases from J, with 9 bases in between. Looked up from germline, CDR1 is PRHDT and CDR2 is FYEKMQ (reference sequence). CDR3 protein: CASSSTAYTQYF. The DNA of the CDR3 is TGTGCCAGCAGCTCCACAGCCTATACGCAGTATTTT.

DNA of the CDR3: TGTGCCAGCAGTTACCTGGCCTGGAACACTGAAGCTTTCTTT. Its protein is CASSYLAWNTEAFF. The chain carries TRBV6-2 or TRBV6-3 and TRBJ1-1; D not certain. The CDR3 spans 14 residues. V was trimmed by 2 bases and J by 1 base, leaving 8 bases between them. From germline, CDR1 is MNHEY and CDR2 SVGEGT.

This clone was picked up one time. The rearrangement joins TRBV24-1 to TRBJ1-2; the D gene is possibly TRBD1 (5 bases). CDR1 and CDR2 (germline): KGHDR, SFDVKD. The V and J ends lost 4 bases and 0 bases respectively, with 8 bases between them. There are 14 residues in the CDR3. The CDR3 DNA sequence: TGTGCCACCAGTGAACCGGGGCCTAACTATGGCTACACCTTC. Protein product: CATSEPGPNYGYTF.

The CDR3 reads CASSPYFAGTDTQYF. In nucleotides, the CDR3 is TGTGCCAGCAGCCCCTATTTTGCGGGCACAGATACGCAGTATTTT. V is TRBV7-2 and J is TRBJ2-3; D unresolved. In germline, CDR1 is SGHTA, CDR2 FQGNSA. V was pared by 5 bases and J by 1 base, with 13 bases between. The CDR3 is 15 amino acids.

The chain is built from TRBV6-6 and TRBJ2-5; D ambiguous. Germline loops: CDR1 MNHNY, CDR2 SVGAGI (reference sequence). The CDR3 consists of 12 residues. Trimming cost V 7 bases and J 2 bases, with 8 bases left between them. The CDR3 protein is CASKRNQETQYF. The CDR3 DNA sequence: TGTGCCAGCAAAAGGAATCAAGAGACCCAGTACTTC.

A single count supports this clone. The chain carries TRBV4-1 and TRBJ2-1; D not certain. Germline-derived CDR1 and CDR2 are MGHRA and YSYEKL. Trimming removed 7 bases from V and 7 bases from J, with 11 bases in between. The CDR3 sequence is 12 residues long. The CDR3: CASKGWENEQFF. CDR3 bases: TGCGCCAGCAAGGGTTGGGAAAATGAGCAGTTCTTC.

The chain uses TRBV2 and TRBJ2-3; 9 nucleotides agree with TRBD2. Germline CDR1 and CDR2: SNHLY and FYNNEI. The V gene end was trimmed by 4 bases and the J gene end by 2 bases; junction bases not matched to a gene: 4. The CDR3 runs to 15 residues. CDR3 DNA sequence: TGTGCCAGCAGTGTTAGCGGGGGTTTCACAGATACGCAGTATTTT. It yields the protein CASSVSGGFTDTQYF.

This clone was recorded once. The chain combines TRBV5-1 with TRBJ2-3; D may be TRBD1 (6 bases). This CDR3 has 14 residues. Deletions cut 0 bases from V and 4 bases from J, with 9 bases between. In germline, CDR1 is SGHRS, CDR2 YFSETQ. The CDR3 DNA is TGCGCCAGCAGCTTGGTACAGGGCGCAGATACGCAGTATTTT. This gives the protein CASSLVQGADTQYF. Looking up the rest from reference TRBV5-1 and TRBJ2-3 gives the full variable domain: KAGVTQTPRYLIKTRGQQVTLSCSPISGHRSVSWYQQTPGQGLQFLFEYFSETQRNKGNFPGRFSGRQFSNSRSEMNVSTLELGDSALYLCASSLVQGADTQYFGPGTRLTVL.

The chain uses TRBV18 and TRBJ1-2; maybe TRBD1 (5 bases). The germline V and J ends were trimmed by 3 bases and 9 bases, with 11 bases remaining between them. Germline V lookup: CDR1 KGHSH, CDR2 LQKENI. This CDR3 spans 12 amino acids. CDR3 bases: TGTGCCAGCTCACCGGGGGGGGAGAGCTACACCTTC. As protein: CASSPGGESYTF.

The chain is built from TRBV2 and TRBJ1-1; TRBD1 might be the D (6 bases). Deletions cut 7 bases from V and 1 base from J, with 10 bases between. The CDR3 consists of 13 residues. Looked up from germline, CDR1 is SNHLY and CDR2 is FYNNEI. The CDR3 reads CASTGGRNTEAFF. The CDR3 DNA reads TGTGCCAGCACTGGGGGCCGGAACACTGAAGCTTTCTTT.

V is TRBV2 and J is TRBJ1-1; 7 bases align to TRBD1. The germline V gene encodes CDR1 SNHLY and CDR2 FYNNEI. This CDR3 spans 14 amino acids. The V segment lost 6 bases and the J segment 6 bases; nucleotides outside the gene matches: 10. CDR3 sequence (DNA): TGTGCCAGCAGAGAACCTCAGGGGGTCGCTGAAGCTTTCTTT. Its translation is CASREPQGVAEAFF.

The V call is TRBV19, the J call TRBJ2-4; D might be TRBD1 (6 bases). Trimming took off 4 bases at V and 4 bases at J, with 14 bases between the two ends. Germline V gene sequence: CDR1 LNHDA, CDR2 SQIVND (reference sequence). The CDR3 spans 15 residues. CDR3 sequence reads: CASSTLQGTKNIQYF. CDR3 coding DNA: TGTGCCAGTAGTACACTACAGGGTACGAAAAACATTCAGTACTTC.

The gene calls are TRBV7-2 and TRBJ1-1, with D perhaps matching TRBD1 (5 bases). The germline V gene encodes CDR1 SGHTA and CDR2 FQGNSA. The CDR3 contains 13 residues. With 3 bases removed from V and 4 bases from J, the gap between germline ends came to 9 bases. The CDR3 nucleotides read TGTGCCAGCAGCTTCCAGGGAGGCACTGAAGCTTTCTTT. Translated, it gives CASSFQGGTEAFF.

The rearrangement joins TRBV27 to TRBJ1-1; 7 nucleotides match TRBD1. Trimming at V came to 3 bases and at J to 1 base, leaving 2 bases not matched to a gene. The length of the CDR3 is 14 residues. CDR1 MNHEY and CDR2 SMNVEV come from the germline V gene (reference sequence). The CDR3 DNA is TGTGCCAGCAGTTTCGGGACAGCGAACACTGAAGCTTTCTTT. As protein: CASSFGTANTEAFF.

The V call is TRBV28, the J call TRBJ1-2; TRBD1 matches at 9 bases. Trimming took 5 bases from V and 4 from J; bases not matched to a gene: 2. The length of the CDR3 is 13 residues. Germline CDR1 reads MDHEN; CDR2 reads SYDVKM. DNA for the CDR3: TGTGCCAGCAGTCAGACAGGGGGCTATGGCTACACCTTC. Amino acid sequence: CASSQTGGYGYTF.

The V gene is TRBV18, the J gene TRBJ2-5; D could derive from TRBD1 or TRBD2 (5 bases each). The V end was cut by 3 bases, the J end by 2 bases, with 13 bases between. The length of the CDR3 is 15 residues. CDR1 KGHSH and CDR2 LQKENI come from the germline V gene. The CDR3 DNA sequence: TGTGCCAGCTCACCTTTGGGGACGAGTCAAGAGACCCAGTACTTC. This codes for CASSPLGTSQETQYF.

This clone has just a few counts. The chain's CDR3 is CASSSPVRSPYEQYV. In nucleotides, the CDR3 is TGTGCCAGCAGTTCCCCCGTACGCTCCCCCTACGAGCAGTACGTC. The chain couples TRBV6-2 or TRBV6-3 to TRBJ2-7; D gene ambiguous. Looked up from germline, CDR1 is MNHEY and CDR2 is SVGEGT. CDR3 length: 15 residues. V was cut by 4 bases and J by 2 bases, with 15 bases left in between.

The chain is built from TRBV28 and TRBJ2-6; weak D call: TRBD1 (5 bases). The length of the CDR3 is 14 residues. Germline lookup yields CDR1 MDHEN and CDR2 SYDVKM. Trimming left V 8 bases short and J 3 bases short, with 11 bases between. CDR3: CASWGTGGANVLTF. Written as DNA, the CDR3 is TGTGCCAGCTGGGGTACAGGTGGGGCCAACGTCCTGACTTTC.

This clone appeared once. V and J are TRBV3-1 (or the pseudogene TRBV3-2) and TRBJ1-4, with D maybe TRBD1 (5 bases). Germline V gives CDR1 LGHDT, CDR2 YNNKEL (reference sequence). The CDR3 is 16 amino acids. V was cut by 0 bases and J by 7 bases, with 15 bases left in between. Here the CDR3 DNA reads TGTGCCAGCAGCCAAGAACGTGGGCAGGGAGGTGAAAAACTGTTTTTT. It encodes CASSQERGQGGEKLFF.

CDR3 sequence (DNA): TGTGCCAGTAGTCTCCAGGGTAACACTGAAGCTTTCTTT. Its protein is CASSLQGNTEAFF. The rearrangement joins TRBV19 to TRBJ1-1; maybe TRBD1 (5 bases). This CDR3 contains 13 residues. Trimming removed 5 bases at V and 2 bases at J, with 9 bases between. CDR1 is LNHDA and CDR2 is SQIVND in the germline V gene (reference sequence).

The chain carries TRBV5-1 and TRBJ2-5, with a tentative D call TRBD1 (6 bases). The CDR3 runs 14 residues. Trimming took off 4 bases at V and 4 bases at J, with 14 bases between the two ends. From germline, CDR1 is SGHRS and CDR2 YFSETQ. The CDR3 DNA reads as TGCGCCAGCAGCAAACGTCAGGGGCGAGAGACCCAGTACTTC. As protein: CASSKRQGRETQYF.